This T cell receptor (beta chain) appears in the sequencing data of a study of molecular identifiers for immune sequencing clone quantification. Study-level points and caveats: Clones above 20 RNA copies contained over 98% of effector molecules and under 1% of naive molecules.

The CDR3 length is 15 residues. Germline CDR1 and CDR2: SEHNR and FQNEAQ (reference sequence). Trimming cost V 3 bases and J 3 bases, with 14 bases left between them. The sample holds many counts of this clonotype. Its specificity is not known. TCRdb called the PCR reads again in MiXCR, with one record for every CDR3 protein. The data show 55,000 to 75,000 distinct CDR3 sequences, with approximately 17% seen just once and 1.5% to 1.9% held by the top ten. Sorted naive CD8 T cells were those defined as CD8+CD4-CCR7+CD45RA+. V usage is TRBV7-9 and J usage is TRBJ1-1, with TRBD1 as a possible D gene (6 bases). This receptor was obtained from a human donor in good health. Some libraries in this study had Jurkat cell RNA spiked in. Source material: naive CD8+ T cells from blood, with Jurkat cell RNA spiked in. Subset specified: FACS-sorted CD8+CD4-CCR7+CD45RA+ naive T cells. CDR3 sequence (DNA): TGTGCCAGCAGCTTTGTGGGGGGCCGGGACACTGAAGCTTTCTTT. Translating it yields CASSFVGGRDTEAFF.